These 18 T cell receptor beta chains were all obtained from the same sample, sequenced in a study of identifying expanded T cells in peripheral blood. Sequencing used immunoSEQ multiplex PCR; TCRdb keeps in-frame clones, though not all of them. The sample lists about 50,000 clones; approximately 82% were seen once. What was sequenced was blood. These receptors were collected from a person aged 18 to 70 in good health.

This clone was counted a few times. The V call is TRBV14, the J call TRBJ2-7; D could derive from TRBD1 or TRBD2 (5 bases each). The germline V and J ends were trimmed by 3 bases and 4 bases, with 13 bases remaining between them. In germline, CDR1 is SGHDN, CDR2 FVKESK. This CDR3 is built from 14 residues. The CDR3 DNA follows: TGTGCCAGCAGCCATGGTGGGGGTCAGTACGAGCAGTACGTC. This translates into CASSHGGGQYEQYV.

The chain's CDR3 is CASTPQGQTYEQYF. CDR3 in DNA: TGTGCCAGTACCCCGCAGGGGCAAACCTACGAGCAGTACTTC. J is TRBJ2-7 and V is TRBV19; maybe TRBD1 (6 bases). V gave up 7 bases and J gave up 2 bases, with 15 bases separating them. Germline V lookup: CDR1 LNHDA, CDR2 SQIVND (reference sequence). CDR3 size: 14 residues.

This clone has only a few counts. The chain joins TRBV5-1 to TRBJ1-2; tentative D call: TRBD1 (6 bases). CDR1 and CDR2 (germline): SGHRS, YFSETQ. This CDR3 has 15 residues. V was pared by 0 bases and J by 2 bases, with 11 bases between. This CDR3 is CASSLGNRENYGYTF. In DNA form, the CDR3 reads TGCGCCAGCAGCTTGGGTAACAGGGAGAACTATGGCTACACCTTC.

The rearrangement uses TRBV11-2 and TRBJ2-1; the D is unclear. From germline, CDR1 is SGHAT and CDR2 FQNNGV. Trimming took 3 bases from V and 4 from J, leaving 7 bases between them. This CDR3 comprises 13 residues. CDR3 sequence (DNA): TGTGCCAGCAGCTTGCTCCCTTACAATGAGCAGTTCTTC. Encoded protein: CASSLLPYNEQFF. Supplemented by reference TRBV11-2 and TRBJ2-1, the full variable domain reads EAGVAQSPRYKIIEKRQSVAFWCNPISGHATLYWYQQILGQGPKLLIQFQNNGVVDDSQLPKDRFSAERLKGVDSTLKIQPAKLEDSAVYLCASSLLPYNEQFFGPGTRLTVL.

The chain joins TRBV28 to TRBJ1-2, with D tentatively TRBD1 (5 bases). CDR1 is MDHEN and CDR2 is SYDVKM in the germline V gene. This CDR3 is 13 amino acids long. Trimming left V 7 bases short and J 8 bases short, with 17 bases between. Here the CDR3 DNA reads TGTGCCAGCACTGAAGGGGCCCAGAGGGGCTACACCTTC. It codes for CASTEGAQRGYTF.

The J gene is TRBJ1-4, the V gene TRBV7-2; possible D gene TRBD1, 5 bases. V lost 6 bases and J lost 0, with 11 bases in between. From germline, CDR1 is SGHTA and CDR2 FQGNSA. This CDR3 is built from 15 residues. The CDR3, as DNA: TGTGCCAGCAGGCAGGGTTCCTCAACTAATGAAAAACTGTTTTTT. Protein sequence: CASRQGSSTNEKLFF.

V and J are TRBV5-4 and TRBJ2-1; TRBD2 matches at 7 bases. With V trimmed by 1 base and J by 13 bases, 8 bases remained unmatched. This CDR3 contains 13 residues. In germline, CDR1 is SGHNT, CDR2 YYREEE (reference sequence). For the CDR3, the DNA is TGTGCCAGCAGCTTGATGACGGGAGGCGATCAGTTCTTC. Its translation is CASSLMTGGDQFF.

The sample holds one count of this clone. V gene TRBV7-8 combines with J gene TRBJ2-1, with D perhaps TRBD1 or TRBD2 (6 bases each). Germline V gene data show CDR1 as SGHVS and CDR2 as FQNEAQ. Trimming removed 5 bases at V and 4 bases at J, with 15 bases between. This CDR3 has 15 residues. CDR3 residues: CASSRLGGEYNEQFF. In nucleotides, the CDR3 is TGTGCCAGCAGCCGGTTGGGGGGCGAATACAATGAGCAGTTCTTC.

For this clone: Other nucleotide sequences from this sample produce the same CDR3. This sequence joins TRBV29-1 and TRBJ1-3; 7 positions agree with TRBD1. Germline-derived CDR1 and CDR2 are SQVTM and ANQGSEA. After removal of 4 bases from V and 4 bases from J, the junction contained 7 bases not matched to a gene. The CDR3 length is 14 residues. CDR3 DNA: TGCAGCGTTGCCACCGGACAGGTGGGAAACACCATATATTTT. It is translated as CSVATGQVGNTIYF.

The J gene is TRBJ2-2, the V gene TRBV28; possible D gene TRBD2, 6 bases. In germline, CDR1 is MDHEN, CDR2 SYDVKM. This CDR3 is 14 amino acids long. Trimming shortened V by 5 bases and J by 6 bases, and 13 bases separated the two germline ends. The DNA of the CDR3 is TGTGCCAGCAGTAGGCGGGGAGATGCCGGGGAGCTGTTTTTT. It encodes CASSRRGDAGELFF.

The table lists this clone with a few counts. The genes are TRBV18 and TRBJ2-1; D remains ambiguous. Trimming took 4 bases from V and 7 from J, leaving 14 bases between them. CDR1 and CDR2 from the germline V gene are KGHSH and LQKENI. This CDR3 has 14 residues. In DNA, the CDR3 is TGTGCCAGCTCACTCCAGCTGGCGAGGAATGAGCAGTTCTTC. Encoded protein: CASSLQLARNEQFF.

This clone was recorded a few times. This chain connects TRBV25-1 to TRBJ1-1, with TRBD1 matching 7 bases. Per germline, CDR1 MGHDK and CDR2 SYGVNS. Trimming at V came to 2 bases and at J to 10 bases, leaving 10 bases not matched to a gene. The CDR3 is 14 amino acids. CDR3: CASSELGQVNGAFF. DNA of the CDR3: TGTGCCAGCAGTGAACTCGGACAGGTAAACGGAGCTTTCTTT.

This chain connects TRBV6-1 to TRBJ1-2, with D maybe TRBD1 (6 bases). The germline V gene has CDR1 MNHNS and CDR2 SASEGT. There are 12 residues in the CDR3. V was shortened by 7 bases and J by 8 bases, with 14 bases between the two germline ends. CDR3 coding DNA: TGTGCCAGCAAACAGGGCGTTGGGGGCTACACCTTC. Its protein is CASKQGVGGYTF.

This chain joins TRBV2 and TRBJ1-4; possible D gene TRBD1, 5 bases. Germline V CDR1 and CDR2: SNHLY, FYNNEI. The CDR3 covers 15 residues. Deletions cut 1 base from V and 7 bases from J, with 13 bases between. This chain's CDR3 is CASSEEGPFPEKLFF. The CDR3 region has the DNA TGTGCCAGCAGTGAAGAGGGACCGTTCCCTGAAAAACTGTTTTTT.

The chain combines TRBV14 with TRBJ2-1; 11 nucleotides align to TRBD2. V lost 1 base to trimming and J lost 9 bases; unmatched junction nucleotides: 5. The CDR3 is 15 residues long. Germline loops: CDR1 SGHDN, CDR2 FVKESK. The CDR3, as DNA: TGTGCCAGCAGCCAAGGACTAGCGGGGATGGGTGAGCAGTTCTTC. This translates into CASSQGLAGMGEQFF.

The V call is TRBV18, the J call TRBJ2-3; a possible D gene is TRBD1 (5 bases). This CDR3 is 15 amino acids long. Trimming left V 4 bases short and J 6 bases short, with 17 bases between. Per germline, CDR1 KGHSH and CDR2 LQKENI. CDR3 bases: TGTGCCAGCTCACAGGCATGGGATCCAGGGGATACGCAGTATTTT. Its protein product is CASSQAWDPGDTQYF. Based on the CDR3 plus reference TRBV18 and TRBJ2-3, the full variable domain is NAGVMQNPRHLVRRRGQEARLRCSPMKGHSHVYWYRQLPEEGLKFMVYLQKENIIDESGMPKERFSAEFPKEGPSILRIQQVVRGDSAAYFCASSQAWDPGDTQYFGPGTRLTVL.

The V gene is TRBV15, the J gene TRBJ1-5, with a weak D call TRBD1 (5 bases). The CDR3 sequence is 15 residues long. Between the trimmed V and J ends, which lost 5 bases and 6 bases, there was a span of 17 bases. The germline V gene encodes CDR1 LNHNV and CDR2 YYDKDF (reference sequence). The CDR3 bases are TGTGCCACCAGCCCTGGGGCCACCGGAGCTCAGCCCCAGCATTTT. As protein: CATSPGATGAQPQHF.

The chain recombines TRBV11-1 with TRBJ1-1, with 9 positions matching TRBD1. Germline assignment: CDR1 SGHAT and CDR2 FQDESV (reference sequence). This CDR3 region has 14 residues. The V segment lost 5 bases and the J segment 5 bases; nucleotides outside the gene matches: 6. The CDR3 loop reads CASSEDRGTTEAFF. The CDR3, as DNA: TGTGCCAGCAGCGAGGACAGGGGTACTACTGAAGCTTTCTTT.